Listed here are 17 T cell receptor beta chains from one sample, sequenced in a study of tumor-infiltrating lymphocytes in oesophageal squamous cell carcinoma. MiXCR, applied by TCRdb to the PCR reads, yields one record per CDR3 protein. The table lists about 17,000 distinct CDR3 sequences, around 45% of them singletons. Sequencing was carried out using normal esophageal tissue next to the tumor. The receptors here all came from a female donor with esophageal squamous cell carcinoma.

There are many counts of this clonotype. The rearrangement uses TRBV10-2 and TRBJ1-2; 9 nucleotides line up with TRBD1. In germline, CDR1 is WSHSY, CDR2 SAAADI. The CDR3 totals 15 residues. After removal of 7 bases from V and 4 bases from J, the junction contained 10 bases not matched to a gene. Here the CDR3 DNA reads TGCGCCAGCAAAAAACAGGGGGCGCGGGGCTATGGCTACACCTTC. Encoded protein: CASKKQGARGYGYTF.

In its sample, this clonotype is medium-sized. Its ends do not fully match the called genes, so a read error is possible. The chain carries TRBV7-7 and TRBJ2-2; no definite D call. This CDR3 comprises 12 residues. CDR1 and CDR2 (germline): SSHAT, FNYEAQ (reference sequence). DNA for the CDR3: TGTGCTAGCAGCCATCCTCGAGGGGAGCTGTTTTTT. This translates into CASSHPRGELFF.

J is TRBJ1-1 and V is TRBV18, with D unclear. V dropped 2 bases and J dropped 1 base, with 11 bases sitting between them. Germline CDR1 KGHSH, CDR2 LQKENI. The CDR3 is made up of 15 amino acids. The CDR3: CASSPNSYRNTEAFF. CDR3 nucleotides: TGTGCCAGCTCACCAAACTCTTATCGGAACACTGAAGCTTTCTTT.

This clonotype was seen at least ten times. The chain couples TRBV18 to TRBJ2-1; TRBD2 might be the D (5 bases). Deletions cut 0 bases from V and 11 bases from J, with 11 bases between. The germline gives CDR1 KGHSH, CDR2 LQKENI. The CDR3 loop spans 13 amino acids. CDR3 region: CASSPPIREKQFF. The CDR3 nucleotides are TGTGCCAGCTCACCACCGATAAGGGAGAAGCAGTTCTTC.

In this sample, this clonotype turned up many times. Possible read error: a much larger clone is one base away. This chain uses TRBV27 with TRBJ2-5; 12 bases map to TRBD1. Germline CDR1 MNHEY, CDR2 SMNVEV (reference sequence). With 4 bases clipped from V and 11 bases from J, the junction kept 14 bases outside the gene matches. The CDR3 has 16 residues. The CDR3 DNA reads TGTGCCAGCAGTTCCGGGACAGGGGGCTACTACAATGAGCAGTACTTC. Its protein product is CASSSGTGGYYNEQYF.

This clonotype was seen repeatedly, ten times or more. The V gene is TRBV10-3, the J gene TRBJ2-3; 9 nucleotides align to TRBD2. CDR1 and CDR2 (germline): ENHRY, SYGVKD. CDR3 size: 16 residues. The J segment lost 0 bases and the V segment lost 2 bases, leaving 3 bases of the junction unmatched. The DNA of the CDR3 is TGTGCCATCAGTGAGCCAACTAGCGGGAGCACAGATACGCAGTATTTT. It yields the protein CAISEPTSGSTDTQYF.

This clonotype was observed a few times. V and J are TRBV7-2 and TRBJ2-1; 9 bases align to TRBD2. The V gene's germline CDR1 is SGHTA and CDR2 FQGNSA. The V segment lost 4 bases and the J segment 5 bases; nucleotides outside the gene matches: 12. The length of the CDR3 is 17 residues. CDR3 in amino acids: CASSSPGGGGVHNEQFF. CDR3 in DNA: TGTGCCAGCAGCTCCCCGGGGGGCGGGGGGGTCCACAATGAGCAGTTCTTC.

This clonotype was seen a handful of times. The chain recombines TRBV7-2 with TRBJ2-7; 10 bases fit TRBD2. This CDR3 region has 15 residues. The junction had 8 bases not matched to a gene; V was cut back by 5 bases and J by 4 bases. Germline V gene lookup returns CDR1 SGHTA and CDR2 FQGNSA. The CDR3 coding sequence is TGTGCCAGCAGCCTTGGGGTAGCGGGGGGTTACGAGCAGTACTTC. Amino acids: CASSLGVAGGYEQYF. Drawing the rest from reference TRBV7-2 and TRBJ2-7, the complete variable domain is GAGVSQSPSNKVTEKGKDVELRCDPISGHTALYWYRQSLGQGLEFLIYFQGNSAPDKSGLPSDRFSAERTGGSVSTLTIQRTQQEDSAVYLCASSLGVAGGYEQYFGPGTRLTVT.

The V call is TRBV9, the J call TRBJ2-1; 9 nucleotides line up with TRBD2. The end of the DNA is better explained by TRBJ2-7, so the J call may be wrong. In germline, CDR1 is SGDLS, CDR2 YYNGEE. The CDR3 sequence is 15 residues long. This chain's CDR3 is CASSPASGNFYEQYF. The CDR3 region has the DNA TGTGCCAGCAGCCCTGCTAGCGGGAACTTTTACGAGCAGTACTTC.

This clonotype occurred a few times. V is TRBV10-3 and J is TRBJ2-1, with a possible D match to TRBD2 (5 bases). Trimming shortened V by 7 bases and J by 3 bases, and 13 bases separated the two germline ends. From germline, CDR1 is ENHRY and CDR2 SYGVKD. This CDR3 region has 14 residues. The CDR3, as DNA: TGTGCCATCAAGGACTCCCAAGGCTACAATGAGCAGTTCTTC. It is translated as CAIKDSQGYNEQFF.

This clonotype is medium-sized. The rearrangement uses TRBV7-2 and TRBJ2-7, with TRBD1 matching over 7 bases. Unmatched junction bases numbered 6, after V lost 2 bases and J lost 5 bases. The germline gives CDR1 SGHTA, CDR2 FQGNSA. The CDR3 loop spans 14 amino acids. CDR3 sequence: CASSLQTGMDEQYF. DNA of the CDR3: TGTGCCAGCAGCTTACAGACAGGGATGGACGAGCAGTACTTC. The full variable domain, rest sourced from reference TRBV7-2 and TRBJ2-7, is GAGVSQSPSNKVTEKGKDVELRCDPISGHTALYWYRQSLGQGLEFLIYFQGNSAPDKSGLPSDRFSAERTGGSVSTLTIQRTQQEDSAVYLCASSLQTGMDEQYFGPGTRLTVT.

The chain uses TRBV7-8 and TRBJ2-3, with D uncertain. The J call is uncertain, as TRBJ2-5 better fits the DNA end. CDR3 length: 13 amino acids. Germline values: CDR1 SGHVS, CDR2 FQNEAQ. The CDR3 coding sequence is TGTGCCAGCAGCCACGGAAGAAGAGAGACCCAGTACTTC. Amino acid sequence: CASSHGRRETQYF.

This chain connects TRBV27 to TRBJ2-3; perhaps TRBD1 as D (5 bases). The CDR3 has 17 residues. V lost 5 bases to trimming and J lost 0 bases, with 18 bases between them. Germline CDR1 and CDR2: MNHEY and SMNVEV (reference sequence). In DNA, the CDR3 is TGTGCCAGCAGTAATTACCGCAGGGTGAGAAGCACAGATACGCAGTATTTT. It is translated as CASSNYRRVRSTDTQYF.

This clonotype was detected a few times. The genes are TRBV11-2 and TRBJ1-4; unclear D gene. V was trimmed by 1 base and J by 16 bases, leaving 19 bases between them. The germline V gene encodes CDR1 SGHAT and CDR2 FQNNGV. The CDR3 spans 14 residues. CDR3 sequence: CASSLGVSPDTQFF. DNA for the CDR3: TGTGCCAGCAGCTTAGGCGTGTCACCAGATACACAGTTTTTT.

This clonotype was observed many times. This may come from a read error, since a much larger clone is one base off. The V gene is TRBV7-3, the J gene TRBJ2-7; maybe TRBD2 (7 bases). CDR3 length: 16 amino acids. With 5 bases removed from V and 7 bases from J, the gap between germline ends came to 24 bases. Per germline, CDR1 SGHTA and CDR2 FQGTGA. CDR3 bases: TGTGCCAGCAGCCCAATGGGAGGGGGTACCTACAATGAGCAGTACTTC. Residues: CASSPMGGGTYNEQYF.

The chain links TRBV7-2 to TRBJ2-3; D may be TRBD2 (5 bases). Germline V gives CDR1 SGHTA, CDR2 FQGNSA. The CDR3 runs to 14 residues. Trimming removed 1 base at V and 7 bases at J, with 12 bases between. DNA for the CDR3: TGTGCCAGCAGCTTAGGCCTAGCTCGGCATACGCAGTATTTT. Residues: CASSLGLARHTQYF. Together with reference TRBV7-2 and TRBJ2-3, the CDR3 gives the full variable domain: GAGVSQSPSNKVTEKGKDVELRCDPISGHTALYWYRQSLGQGLEFLIYFQGNSAPDKSGLPSDRFSAERTGGSVSTLTIQRTQQEDSAVYLCASSLGLARHTQYFGPGTRLTVL.

CDR3 in amino acids: CASSLVGPEQFF. The CDR3 nucleotides read TGTGCCAGCAGCTTAGTAGGGCCAGAGCAGTTCTTC. The chain couples TRBV7-6 to TRBJ2-4; unclear D gene. The J call may be faulty, since TRBJ2-1 better matches the DNA end. This CDR3 has 12 amino acids. In germline, CDR1 is SGHVS, CDR2 FNYEAQ.